What follows is one T cell receptor beta chain and its context. This specimen comes from a study of cytomegalovirus exposure and HLA in healthy donors. Per the germline V gene, CDR1 is SGHTA and CDR2 is FQGNSA. Trimming cost V 5 bases and J 0 bases, with 11 bases left between them. The CDR3 consists of 14 residues. This PCR relied on a set of 60 Vbeta primers and 13 Jbeta primers. Generated by immunoSEQ multiplex PCR, the TCRdb table keeps only in-frame clones and is missing some. The top ten clones hold 1.7% of a sample with about 200,000 clones, 65% to 80% of them seen once. This chain joins TRBV7-2 and TRBJ2-7; TRBD1 is a possible D gene (5 bases). The clonotype was recovered from a man between 50 and 59 years old in good health and CMV-seronegative. Material for sequencing was PBMCs. The CDR3 protein is CASSLDTSSYEQYF. As DNA, the CDR3 is TGTGCCAGCAGCCTGGACACGAGCTCCTACGAGCAGTACTTC.